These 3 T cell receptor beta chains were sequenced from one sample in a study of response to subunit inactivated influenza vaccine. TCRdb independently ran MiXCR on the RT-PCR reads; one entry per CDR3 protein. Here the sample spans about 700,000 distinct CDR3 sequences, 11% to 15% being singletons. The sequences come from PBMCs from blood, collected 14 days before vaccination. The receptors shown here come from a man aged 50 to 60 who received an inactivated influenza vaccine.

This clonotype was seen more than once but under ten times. The CDR3 protein is CASKGPISYNEQFF. In nucleotides, the CDR3 is TGTGCCAGCAAAGGTCCGATTTCCTACAATGAGCAGTTCTTC. The rearrangement uses TRBV25-1 and TRBJ2-1, with unresolved D. CDR1 and CDR2 (germline): MGHDK, SYGVNS. The CDR3 loop spans 14 amino acids. The germline V and J ends were trimmed by 7 bases and 1 base, with 11 bases remaining between them.

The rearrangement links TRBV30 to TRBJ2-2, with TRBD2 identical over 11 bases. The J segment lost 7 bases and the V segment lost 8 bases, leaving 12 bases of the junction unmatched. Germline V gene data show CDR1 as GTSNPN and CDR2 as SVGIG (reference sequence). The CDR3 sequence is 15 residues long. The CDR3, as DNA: TGTGCCCGAAGAACTAGCGGGGGTTCACTCGGGGAGCTGTTTTTT. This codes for CARRTSGGSLGELFF.

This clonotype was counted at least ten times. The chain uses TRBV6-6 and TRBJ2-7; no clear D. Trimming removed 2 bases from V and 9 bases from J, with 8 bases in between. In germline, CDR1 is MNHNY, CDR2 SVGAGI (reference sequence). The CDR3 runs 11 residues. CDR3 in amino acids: CASSYGSGQYF. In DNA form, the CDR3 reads TGTGCCAGCAGTTACGGCTCGGGGCAGTACTTC.